Sequencing of this T cell receptor beta chain was carried out in a study of technical replicates of blood from several donors. This table comes from immunoSEQ multiplex PCR, and its TCRdb copy is limited to in-frame clones, with some not included. The table lists over 55,000 clones, just under 97% of them singletons. This CDR3 has 14 residues. V was cut by 0 bases and J by 7 bases, with 13 bases left in between. Germline lookup yields CDR1 SGDLS and CDR2 YYNGEE. The clonotype comes from a human donor in good health. Sequencing input: T cells isolated from PBMCs. The chain has TRBV9 and TRBJ1-2, with D possibly being TRBD1 (6 bases). Here the CDR3 reads CASSVEAGVSGYTF. In nucleotides, the CDR3 is TGTGCCAGCAGCGTAGAGGCAGGGGTTAGTGGCTACACCTTC.